This T cell receptor beta chain was sequenced for a study of T cell repertoires in cytomegalovirus infection (dated 2019 in TCRdb). About the full investigation: Donor HLA type was relevant to the analysis, because carriage of CMV infection together with the matching HLA type was indicated by public TCR beta signatures. Results and caveats for the whole study, not just this receptor: Cumulative frequency of public TCR beta family members discriminated carriers of CMV infection plus the relevant HLA type in this cohort and an independent roughly 340-donor cohort. The ex vivo response was dominated by HLA-C-restricted CMV-specific TCR beta clonotypes, which also provided the single most frequent clonotype in two of eight donors.

The CDR3 contains 17 residues, cysteine and phenylalanine counted. The DNA shown is the 51-base CDR3, in frame from base 1. In the germline V gene (reference sequence), CDR1 corresponds to LNHDA and CDR2 to SQIVND. Trimming takes 7 bases from V and 4 bases from J, and the germline ends sit 25 bases apart. As regards this clonotype: Its antigen is unknown. No much larger clone exists at a distance of one base, and base qualities are not known.

TCRdb records Illumina HiSeq 1500 as the sequencer. TCRdb redid the processing of the public reads, applying fastp at Q25 and MiXCR, and retained in-frame beta chains. All rows with the same CDR3 protein become a single entry with the most common DNA and genes. The sample profile shows around 450,000 distinct CDR3 sequences; approximately 10% of them were found once. Roughly 10% of the sample lies in the top ten. The TCR comes from a human donor in good health (CMV status not recorded). Some clones in this sample may be carry-over from other donors' samples. Specimen: PBMCs. The chain was built from TRBV19 and TRBJ1-2, and perhaps TRBD1 as D gene, on 5 matching bases. CDR3 loop: CASTGTTITMAVYGYTF. Here is the DNA: TGTGCCAGTACCGGGACGACTATAACTATGGCTGTCTATGGCTACACCTTC.